The 18 T cell receptor beta chains reported below all come from one sample, sequenced in a study of T cell responses to AZD1222 COVID-19 vaccine. Produced via immunoSEQ multiplex PCR; TCRdb's table is partial and in-frame only. The sample holds more than 95,000 clones; over 75% are singletons and the top ten take less than 11%. This specimen consisted of peripheral blood, obtained on day 0 of AZD1222 vaccination. These receptors were taken from an adult in good health.

The V gene is TRBV5-1, the J gene TRBJ2-1, with 8 bases fitting TRBD2. The germline CDR1 and CDR2 sequences are SGHRS and YFSETQ. CDR3 length: 15 residues. V was pared by 0 bases and J by 10 bases, with 9 bases of the junction left unmatched. The CDR3 loop reads CASSLAAGGAGEQFF. DNA of the CDR3: TGCGCCAGCAGCTTGGCCGCCGGGGGGGCGGGCGAGCAGTTCTTC.

The V call is TRBV9, the J call TRBJ1-2; TRBD1 agrees at 11 bases. The J segment lost 2 bases and the V segment lost 0 bases, leaving 9 bases of the junction unmatched. The CDR3 contains 18 residues. The germline V gene encodes CDR1 SGDLS and CDR2 YYNGEE. The DNA for the CDR3 is TGTGCCAGCAGCGTAGACCTCCGGACAGGGGGCGGGAACTATGGCTACACCTTC. This codes for CASSVDLRTGGGNYGYTF.

This clone was seen once. This sequence joins TRBV2 and TRBJ2-7; 8 bases are a match to TRBD1. The CDR3 contains 12 residues. CDR1 is SNHLY and CDR2 is FYNNEI in the germline V gene. V lost 7 bases and J lost 8; bases outside the gene matches: 7. The CDR3 protein is CASIFGQGQQYF. The CDR3 coding sequence is TGTGCCAGCATTTTCGGACAGGGCCAGCAGTACTTC.

The chain's CDR3 is CASSYSGAISYEQYF. The CDR3 nucleotides read TGTGCCAGCAGTTATTCAGGGGCCATCTCCTACGAGCAGTACTTC. J is TRBJ2-7 and V is TRBV6-2 or TRBV6-3, with a possible D match to TRBD1 (6 bases). Germline CDR1 is MNHEY and CDR2 is SVGEGT. CDR3 size: 15 residues. V lost 3 bases and J lost 0, with 12 bases in between.

This chain joins TRBV7-9 and TRBJ2-3, with D tentatively TRBD2 (6 bases). Trimming took off 3 bases at V and 4 bases at J, with 11 bases between the two ends. Germline V gene sequence: CDR1 SEHNR, CDR2 FQNEAQ (reference sequence). This CDR3 is 14 amino acids long. The CDR3 region has the DNA TGTGCCAGCAGCTTGGCCCGCGGGGCAGATACGCAGTATTTT. Residues: CASSLARGADTQYF. The whole variable domain, filled in from reference TRBV7-9 and TRBJ2-3, reads DTGVSQNPRHKITKRGQNVTFRCDPISEHNRLYWYRQTLGQGPEFLTYFQNEAQLEKSRLLSDRFSAERPKGSFSTLEIQRTEQGDSAMYLCASSLARGADTQYFGPGTRLTVL.

In nucleotides, the CDR3 is TGCGCCAGCATGGCGGCAGCAGATACGCAGTATTTT. Its translation: CASMAAADTQYF. The genes are TRBV5-1 and TRBJ2-3; D ambiguous. The germline V gene has CDR1 SGHRS and CDR2 YFSETQ. V lost 6 bases and J 4 bases, leaving 9 bases between the germline ends. The CDR3 has 12 amino acids.

The rearrangement joins TRBV5-1 to TRBJ1-1; unclear D gene. The length of the CDR3 is 15 residues. Trimming cost V 4 bases and J 3 bases, with 16 bases left between them. Germline lookup yields CDR1 SGHRS and CDR2 YFSETQ. Here the CDR3 reads CASSQRPGGDTEAFF. Here the CDR3 DNA reads TGCGCCAGCAGCCAGCGACCGGGTGGGGACACTGAAGCTTTCTTT.

This clone was seen a handful of times. J is TRBJ1-6 and V is TRBV18; D is perhaps TRBD1 (6 bases). This CDR3 contains 15 residues. V gave up 4 bases and J gave up 6 bases, with 13 bases separating them. Germline V gene sequence: CDR1 KGHSH, CDR2 LQKENI. This CDR3 reads CASSLSGTINSPLHF. The CDR3 region has the DNA TGTGCCAGCTCACTTTCCGGGACAATTAATTCACCCCTCCACTTT. Complete variable domain (other parts from reference TRBV18 and TRBJ1-6): NAGVMQNPRHLVRRRGQEARLRCSPMKGHSHVYWYRQLPEEGLKFMVYLQKENIIDESGMPKERFSAEFPKEGPSILRIQQVVRGDSAAYFCASSLSGTINSPLHFGNGTRLTVT.

This sequence joins TRBV5-6 and TRBJ2-7, with 10 bases lining up with TRBD2. This CDR3 region has 14 residues. CDR1 is SGHDT and CDR2 is YYEEEE in the germline V gene. J was trimmed by 4 bases and V by 4 bases; bases with no gene match: 5. CDR3: CASSPGLAIYEQYF. The CDR3 coding sequence is TGTGCCAGCAGCCCGGGACTAGCGATATACGAGCAGTACTTC.

This clone appeared a few times. The genes are TRBV4-3 and TRBJ2-7; TRBD1 might be the D (6 bases). This CDR3 has 16 amino acids. V lost 0 bases and J lost 1, with 13 bases in between. CDR1 and CDR2 from the germline V gene are LGHNA and YSLEER. CDR3: CASSQDNRVGSYEQYF. CDR3 sequence (DNA): TGCGCCAGCAGCCAAGATAACAGGGTGGGATCCTACGAGCAGTACTTC.

The rearrangement links TRBV19 to TRBJ2-3, with 7 bases aligning to TRBD2. Looked up from germline, CDR1 is LNHDA and CDR2 is SQIVND (reference sequence). This CDR3 has 14 residues. V shed 4 bases and J 4 bases; nucleotides not matched to a gene: 5. This CDR3 is CASSNGGMADTQYF. The CDR3 coding sequence is TGTGCCAGTAGTAACGGGGGGATGGCAGATACGCAGTATTTT.

J is TRBJ1-6 and V is TRBV2, with 9 bases fitting TRBD1. CDR1 is SNHLY and CDR2 is FYNNEI in the germline V gene. Trimming cost V 8 bases and J 0 bases; bases outside gene matches: 5. This CDR3 spans 16 amino acids. CDR3 region: CASRDRASSYNSPLHF. The DNA of the CDR3 is TGTGCCAGCCGGGACAGGGCGAGCTCCTATAATTCACCCCTCCACTTT.

This clone was counted only a few times. The rearrangement uses TRBV2 and TRBJ2-2; D call uncertain. Germline CDR1 is SNHLY and CDR2 is FYNNEI. The CDR3 covers 14 residues. Between the trimmed V and J ends, which lost 3 bases and 1 base, there was a span of 6 bases. The CDR3 region is CASSEIRNTGELFF. In DNA, the CDR3 is TGTGCCAGCAGTGAGATCAGGAACACCGGGGAGCTGTTTTTT.

The chain joins TRBV9 to TRBJ2-7, with no clear D. The CDR3 covers 13 residues. CDR1 is SGDLS, CDR2 YYNGEE, per germline. V lost 4 bases, J lost 5 bases, and 13 bases lay in between. CDR3 residues: CASSPDREDEQYF. The CDR3 DNA sequence: TGTGCCAGCAGCCCCGATCGCGAGGACGAGCAGTACTTC. Supplemented by reference TRBV9 and TRBJ2-7, the full variable domain reads DSGVTQTPKHLITATGQRVTLRCSPRSGDLSVYWYQQSLDQGLQFLIQYYNGEERAKGNILERFSAQQFPDLHSELNLSSLELGDSALYFCASSPDREDEQYFGPGTRLTVT.

V usage is TRBV12-3 or TRBV12-4 and J usage is TRBJ2-7, with D tentatively TRBD2 (5 bases). V was clipped by 3 bases and J by 10 bases, with 10 bases between them. This CDR3 is 11 amino acids long. This CDR3 is CASSFGESQYF. CDR3 DNA: TGTGCCAGCAGTTTCGGGGAGTCTCAGTACTTC.

As for this clone: The germline gene is not matched at one end of the junction; a read error may be the cause. The chain is built from TRBV28 and TRBJ2-7; 8 bases fit TRBD1. Germline CDR1 reads MDHEN; CDR2 reads SYDVKM. The CDR3 covers 13 residues. The chain's CDR3 is CASSFEPGTGFFF. DNA for the CDR3: TGTGCCAGCAGTTTCGAACCCGGGACAGGCTTCTTCTTC.

V is TRBV18 and J is TRBJ2-3; no firm D call. The CDR3 covers 12 residues. The V and J ends lost 3 bases and 0 bases respectively, with 1 base between them. Per germline, CDR1 KGHSH and CDR2 LQKENI. Written as DNA, the CDR3 is TGTGCCAGCTCACCTAGCACAGATACGCAGTATTTT. It specifies CASSPSTDTQYF.

The chain joins TRBV6-4 to TRBJ2-7, with a possible D match to TRBD2 (6 bases). The V gene's germline CDR1 is MRHNA and CDR2 SNTAGT. Trimming took off 6 bases at V and 6 bases at J, with 18 bases between the two ends. This CDR3 comprises 14 residues. CDR3 DNA sequence: TGTGCCAGCAGCCGGGACGGGGGTTTTGGCGAGCAGTACTTC. Protein sequence: CASSRDGGFGEQYF.